This T cell receptor (beta chain) was found in a study of technical replicates of blood from a handful of donors. Clones were read by immunoSEQ multiplex PCR, and TCRdb kept only the in-frame ones, dropping some. Among around 67,000 clones listed, over 85% were seen once. The CDR3 totals 14 residues. The V and J ends lost 6 bases and 5 bases, in that order; junction bases with no gene match: 7. Germline V gene data show CDR1 as GTSNPN and CDR2 as SVGIG (reference sequence). V gene TRBV30 combines with J gene TRBJ1-1; 12 positions agree with TRBD1. Specimen: T cells isolated from PBMCs. The TCR sequence derives from a human donor in good health. CDR3 region: CACPGQGAGTEAFF. The CDR3 DNA reads as TGTGCCTGTCCGGGACAGGGGGCCGGGACTGAAGCTTTCTTT.